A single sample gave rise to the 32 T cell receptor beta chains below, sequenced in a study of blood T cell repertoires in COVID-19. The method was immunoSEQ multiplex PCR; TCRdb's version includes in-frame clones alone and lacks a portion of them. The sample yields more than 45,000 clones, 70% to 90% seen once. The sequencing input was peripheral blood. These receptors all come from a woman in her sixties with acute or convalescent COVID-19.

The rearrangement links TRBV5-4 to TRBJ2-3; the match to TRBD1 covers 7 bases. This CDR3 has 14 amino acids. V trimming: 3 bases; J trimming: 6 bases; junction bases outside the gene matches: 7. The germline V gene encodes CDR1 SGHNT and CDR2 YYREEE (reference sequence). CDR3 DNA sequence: TGTGCCAGCAGCTCCTGGACAGGTACGGATACGCAGTATTTT. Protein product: CASSSWTGTDTQYF.

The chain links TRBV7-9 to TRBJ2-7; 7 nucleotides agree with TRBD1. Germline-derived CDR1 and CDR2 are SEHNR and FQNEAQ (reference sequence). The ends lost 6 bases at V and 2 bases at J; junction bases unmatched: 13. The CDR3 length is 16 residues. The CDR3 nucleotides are TGTGCCAGCAGTTCAGCTTGGCAGGGGGATCCCTACGAGCAGTACTTC. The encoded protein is CASSSAWQGDPYEQYF.

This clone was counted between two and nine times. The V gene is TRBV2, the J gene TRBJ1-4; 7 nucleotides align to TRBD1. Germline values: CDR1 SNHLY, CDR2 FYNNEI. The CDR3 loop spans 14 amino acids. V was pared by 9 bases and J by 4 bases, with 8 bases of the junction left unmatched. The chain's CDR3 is CASLDRDSNEKLFF. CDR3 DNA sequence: TGTGCCAGTCTGGATCGGGACAGTAATGAAAAACTGTTTTTT.

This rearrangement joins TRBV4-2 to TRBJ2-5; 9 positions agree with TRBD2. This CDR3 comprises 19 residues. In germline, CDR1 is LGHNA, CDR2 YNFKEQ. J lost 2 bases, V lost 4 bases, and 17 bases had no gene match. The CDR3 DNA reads TGTGCCAGCAGCCGAAACCTTGGCGGGGGGGACGTGTCACAAGAGACCCAGTACTTC. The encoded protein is CASSRNLGGGDVSQETQYF.

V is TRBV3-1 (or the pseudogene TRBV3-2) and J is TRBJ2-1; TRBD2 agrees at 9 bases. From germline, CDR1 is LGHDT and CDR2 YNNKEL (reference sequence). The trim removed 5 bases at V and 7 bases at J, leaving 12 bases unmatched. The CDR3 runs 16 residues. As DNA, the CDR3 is TGTGCCAGCAGCGCTGACAGGGCCAGCGGGAGGAATGAGCAGTTCTTC. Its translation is CASSADRASGRNEQFF.

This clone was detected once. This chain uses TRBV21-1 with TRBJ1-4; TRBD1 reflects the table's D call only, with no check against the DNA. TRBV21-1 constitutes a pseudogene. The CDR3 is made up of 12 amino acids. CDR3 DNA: TGTGCCAGCATAACGGAGGGACAGGGTCTGTTTTTT. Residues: CASITEGQGLFF.

The CDR3 is CARTCECEQYF. The CDR3 nucleotides read TGTGCCAGAACCTGTGAGTGCGAGCAGTACTTC. V is TRBV27 and J is TRBJ2-7; D ambiguous. Germline V gene sequence: CDR1 MNHEY, CDR2 SMNVEV (reference sequence). Trimming removed 9 bases at V and 6 bases at J, with 12 bases between. This CDR3 comprises 11 residues.

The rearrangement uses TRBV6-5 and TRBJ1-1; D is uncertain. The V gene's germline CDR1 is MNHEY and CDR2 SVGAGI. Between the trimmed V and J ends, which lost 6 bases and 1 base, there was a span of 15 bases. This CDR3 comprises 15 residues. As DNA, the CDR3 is TGTGCCAGCAGGATTGAGCTCCGCGAGAACACTGAAGCTTTCTTT. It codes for CASRIELRENTEAFF.

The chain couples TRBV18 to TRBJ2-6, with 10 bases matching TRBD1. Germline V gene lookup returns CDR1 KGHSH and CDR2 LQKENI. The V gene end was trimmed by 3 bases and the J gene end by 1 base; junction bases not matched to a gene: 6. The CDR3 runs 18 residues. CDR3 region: CASSPEDRGVSGANVLTF. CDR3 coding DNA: TGTGCCAGCTCACCCGAGGACAGGGGGGTATCTGGGGCCAACGTCCTGACTTTC. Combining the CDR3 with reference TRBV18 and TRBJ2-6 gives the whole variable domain NAGVMQNPRHLVRRRGQEARLRCSPMKGHSHVYWYRQLPEEGLKFMVYLQKENIIDESGMPKERFSAEFPKEGPSILRIQQVVRGDSAAYFCASSPEDRGVSGANVLTFGAGSRLTVL.

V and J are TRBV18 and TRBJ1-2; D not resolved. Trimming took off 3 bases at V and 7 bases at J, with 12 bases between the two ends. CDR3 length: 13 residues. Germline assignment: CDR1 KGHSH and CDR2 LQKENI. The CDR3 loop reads CASSPTREGGYTF. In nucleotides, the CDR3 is TGTGCCAGCTCACCGACTCGAGAGGGTGGCTACACCTTC.

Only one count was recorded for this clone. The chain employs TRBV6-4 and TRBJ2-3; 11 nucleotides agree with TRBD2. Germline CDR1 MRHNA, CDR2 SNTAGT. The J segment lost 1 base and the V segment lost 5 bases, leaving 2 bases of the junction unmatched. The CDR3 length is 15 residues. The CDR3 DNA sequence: TGTGCCAGCAGTCAACTAGCGGGGGGCACAGATACGCAGTATTTT. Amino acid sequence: CASSQLAGGTDTQYF.

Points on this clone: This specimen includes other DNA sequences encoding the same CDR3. The CDR3, as DNA: TGTGCCAGCAGCTTAGGACAGATTAACTATGGCTACACCTTC. This encodes CASSLGQINYGYTF. The chain uses TRBV5-6 and TRBJ1-2, with D maybe TRBD1 (6 bases). Trimming removed 2 bases at V and 1 base at J, with 9 bases between. This CDR3 comprises 14 residues. In germline, CDR1 is SGHDT, CDR2 YYEEEE.

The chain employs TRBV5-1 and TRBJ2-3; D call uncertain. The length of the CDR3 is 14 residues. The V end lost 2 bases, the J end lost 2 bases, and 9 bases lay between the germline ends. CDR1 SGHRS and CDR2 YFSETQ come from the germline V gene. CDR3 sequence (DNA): TGCGCCAGCAGCTTTGACACCAACACAGATACGCAGTATTTT. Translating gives CASSFDTNTDTQYF.

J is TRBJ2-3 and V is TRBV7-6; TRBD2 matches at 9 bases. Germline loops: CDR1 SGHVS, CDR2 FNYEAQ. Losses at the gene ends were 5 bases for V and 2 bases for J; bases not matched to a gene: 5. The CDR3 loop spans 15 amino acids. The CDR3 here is CASSPAGLATDTQYF. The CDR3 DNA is TGTGCCAGCAGCCCCGCGGGACTAGCCACAGATACGCAGTATTTT.

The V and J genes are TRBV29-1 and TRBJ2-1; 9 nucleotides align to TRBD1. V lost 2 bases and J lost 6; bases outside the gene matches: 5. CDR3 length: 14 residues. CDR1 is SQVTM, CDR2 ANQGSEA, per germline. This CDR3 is CSVESPGQGNEQFF. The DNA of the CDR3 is TGCAGCGTTGAATCCCCGGGACAGGGCAATGAGCAGTTCTTC.

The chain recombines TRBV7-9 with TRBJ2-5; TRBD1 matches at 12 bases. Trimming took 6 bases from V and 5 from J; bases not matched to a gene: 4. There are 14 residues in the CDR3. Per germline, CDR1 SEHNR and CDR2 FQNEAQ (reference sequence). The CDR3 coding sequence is TGTGCCAGCAGTCGGGACAGGGGGCTGGAGACCCAGTACTTC. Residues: CASSRDRGLETQYF. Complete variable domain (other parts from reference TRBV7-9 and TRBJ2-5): DTGVSQNPRHKITKRGQNVTFRCDPISEHNRLYWYRQTLGQGPEFLTYFQNEAQLEKSRLLSDRFSAERPKGSFSTLEIQRTEQGDSAMYLCASSRDRGLETQYFGPGTRLLVL.

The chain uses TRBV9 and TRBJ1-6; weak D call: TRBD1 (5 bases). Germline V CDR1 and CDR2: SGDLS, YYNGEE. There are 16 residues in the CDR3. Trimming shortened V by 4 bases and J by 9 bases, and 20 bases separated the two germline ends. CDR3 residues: CASSPYDQGLGSPLHF. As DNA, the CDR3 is TGTGCCAGCAGCCCTTATGACCAGGGTTTAGGTTCACCCCTCCACTTT.

CDR3 sequence (DNA): TGTGCCAGTAGTACATCAGGGAGGGGCAAAGAGACCCAGTACTTC. This translates into CASSTSGRGKETQYF. The chain uses TRBV19 and TRBJ2-5; the match to TRBD2 covers 7 bases. The CDR3 is 15 residues long. V shed 4 bases and J 3 bases; nucleotides not matched to a gene: 8. CDR1 is LNHDA and CDR2 is SQIVND in the germline V gene (reference sequence).

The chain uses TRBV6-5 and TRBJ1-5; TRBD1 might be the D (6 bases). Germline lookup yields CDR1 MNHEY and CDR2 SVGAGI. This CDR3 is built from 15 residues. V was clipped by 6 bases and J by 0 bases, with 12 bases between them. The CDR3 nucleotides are TGTGCCAGCAGCCCCACAGGGAATAGCAATCAGCCCCAGCATTTT. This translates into CASSPTGNSNQPQHF.

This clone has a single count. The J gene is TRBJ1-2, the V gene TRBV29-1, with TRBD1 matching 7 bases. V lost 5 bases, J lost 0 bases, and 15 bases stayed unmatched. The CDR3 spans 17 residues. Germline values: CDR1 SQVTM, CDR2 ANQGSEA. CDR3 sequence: CSVNGWDRDISNYGYTF. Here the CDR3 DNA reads TGCAGCGTTAACGGGTGGGACAGAGATATTTCTAACTATGGCTACACCTTC.

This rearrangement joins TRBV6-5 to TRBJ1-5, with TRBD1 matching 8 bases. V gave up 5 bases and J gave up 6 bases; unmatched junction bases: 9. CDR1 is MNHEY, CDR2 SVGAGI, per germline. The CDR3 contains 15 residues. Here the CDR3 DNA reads TGTGCCAGCAGTCCCACGCAGGGGGCTGGTCAGCCCCAGCATTTT. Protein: CASSPTQGAGQPQHF.

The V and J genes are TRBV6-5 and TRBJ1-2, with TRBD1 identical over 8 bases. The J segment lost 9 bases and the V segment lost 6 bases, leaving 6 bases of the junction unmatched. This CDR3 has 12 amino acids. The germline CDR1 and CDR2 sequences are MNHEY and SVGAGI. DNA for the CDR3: TGTGCCAGCAGACAGGGGGGGAAAAGCTACACCTTC. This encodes CASRQGGKSYTF.

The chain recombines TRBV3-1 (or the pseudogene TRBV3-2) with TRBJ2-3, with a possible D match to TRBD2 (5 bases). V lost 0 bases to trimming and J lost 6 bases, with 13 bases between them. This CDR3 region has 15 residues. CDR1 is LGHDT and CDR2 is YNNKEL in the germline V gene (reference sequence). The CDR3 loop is CASSQDTRASDTQYF. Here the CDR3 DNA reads TGTGCCAGCAGCCAAGATACGAGGGCATCGGATACGCAGTATTTT.

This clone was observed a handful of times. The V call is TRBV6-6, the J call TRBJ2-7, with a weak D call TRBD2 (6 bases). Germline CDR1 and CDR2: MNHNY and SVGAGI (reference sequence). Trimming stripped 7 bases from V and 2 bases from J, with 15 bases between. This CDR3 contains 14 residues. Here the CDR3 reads CASISAGLTYEQYF. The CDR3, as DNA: TGTGCCAGCATCTCAGCGGGCCTCACCTACGAGCAGTACTTC.

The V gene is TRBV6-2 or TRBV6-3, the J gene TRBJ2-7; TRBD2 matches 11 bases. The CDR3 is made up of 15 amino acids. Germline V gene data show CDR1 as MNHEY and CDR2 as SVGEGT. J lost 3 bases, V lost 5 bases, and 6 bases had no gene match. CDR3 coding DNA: TGTGCCAGCAGTGTTTTAGCGGGAGGGTTCTACGAGCAGTACTTC. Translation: CASSVLAGGFYEQYF.

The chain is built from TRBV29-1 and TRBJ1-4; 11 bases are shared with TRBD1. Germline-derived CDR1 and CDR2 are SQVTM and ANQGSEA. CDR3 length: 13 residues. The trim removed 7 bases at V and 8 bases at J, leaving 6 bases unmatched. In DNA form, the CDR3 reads TGCAGCGCCACCGGGACAGGGGGGGAAAAACTGTTTTTT. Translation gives CSATGTGGEKLFF.

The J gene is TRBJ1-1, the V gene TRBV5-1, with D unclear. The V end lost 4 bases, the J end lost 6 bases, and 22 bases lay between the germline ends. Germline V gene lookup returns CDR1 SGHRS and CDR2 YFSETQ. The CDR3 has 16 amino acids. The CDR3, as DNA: TGCGCCAGCAGCGTGGTGTCGGCAGGAGGATCCTCTGAAGCTTTCTTT. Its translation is CASSVVSAGGSSEAFF.

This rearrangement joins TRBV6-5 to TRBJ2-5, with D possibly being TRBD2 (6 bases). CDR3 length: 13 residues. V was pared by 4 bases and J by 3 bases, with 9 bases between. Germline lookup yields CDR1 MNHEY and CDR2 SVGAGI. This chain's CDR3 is CASSFTSKETQYF. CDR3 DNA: TGTGCCAGCAGTTTCACTAGCAAAGAGACCCAGTACTTC.

CDR3 protein: CASSRRTGGSYNEQFF. The CDR3 DNA sequence: TGTGCCAGCAGCCGCAGGACAGGGGGATCCTACAATGAGCAGTTCTTC. This chain connects TRBV14 to TRBJ2-1, with 10 bases lining up with TRBD1. The CDR3 length is 16 residues. Germline CDR1 is SGHDN and CDR2 is FVKESK. V lost 4 bases and J lost 1; bases outside the gene matches: 4.

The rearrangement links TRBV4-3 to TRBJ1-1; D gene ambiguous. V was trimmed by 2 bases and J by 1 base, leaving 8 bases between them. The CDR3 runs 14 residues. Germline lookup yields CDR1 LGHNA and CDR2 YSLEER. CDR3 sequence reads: CASSQKTTNTEAFF. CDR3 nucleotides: TGCGCCAGCAGCCAAAAAACTACGAACACTGAAGCTTTCTTT.

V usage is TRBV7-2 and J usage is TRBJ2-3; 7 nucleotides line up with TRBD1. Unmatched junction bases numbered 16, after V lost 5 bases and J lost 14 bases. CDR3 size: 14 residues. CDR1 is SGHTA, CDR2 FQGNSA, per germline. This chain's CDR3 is CASSLNLGQAHRYF. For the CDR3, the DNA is TGTGCCAGCAGCCTTAACCTCGGACAGGCCCATCGGTATTTT.

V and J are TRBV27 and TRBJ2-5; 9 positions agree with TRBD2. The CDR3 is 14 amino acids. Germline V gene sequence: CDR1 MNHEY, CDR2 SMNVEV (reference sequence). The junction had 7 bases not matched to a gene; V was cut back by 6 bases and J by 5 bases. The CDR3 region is CASRRAGGPETQYF. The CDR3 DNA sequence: TGTGCCAGCAGAAGGGCGGGAGGGCCGGAGACCCAGTACTTC.